The rows below give T cell receptor beta chains drawn from one sample of a study of T cell responses to AZD1222 COVID-19 vaccine. Sequenced by immunoSEQ multiplex PCR; TCRdb stores in-frame clones only, minus some. Of over 65,000 clones listed, 85% to 90% are singletons. The specimen was peripheral blood, collected on day 0 of AZD1222 vaccination. Receptor source: an adult in good health. Both conserved end residues are part of each CDR3. The D gene is left open where the match is weak. Only some rows state a clone size, as once, few, many or a class for expanded clones.

clone size: -; V gene: TRBV4-1; D gene: TRBD1; J gene: TRBJ1-5; CDR3 length: 17; CDR3 protein: CASSQDQGGLGNQPQHF; CDR3 DNA: TGCGCCAGCAGCCAAGATCAGGGGGGGTTGGGCAATCAGCCCCAGCATTTT
clone size: -; V gene: TRBV27; D gene: -; J gene: TRBJ1-5; CDR3 length: 15; CDR3 protein: CASSLTGASNQPQHF; CDR3 DNA: TGTGCCAGCAGCCTTACGGGGGCGAGCAATCAGCCCCAGCATTTT
clone size: few; V gene: TRBV5-8; D gene: -; J gene: TRBJ1-6; CDR3 length: 14; CDR3 protein: CASSLVGRGSPLHF; CDR3 DNA: TGTGCCAGCAGCTTAGTGGGACGTGGTTCACCCCTCCACTTT
clone size: -; V gene: TRBV6-5; D gene: -; J gene: TRBJ1-1; CDR3 length: 15; CDR3 protein: CASSTLTGMNTEAFF; CDR3 DNA: TGTGCCAGCAGTACCCTGACAGGCATGAACACTGAAGCTTTCTTT
clone size: -; V gene: TRBV19; D gene: -; J gene: TRBJ1-5; CDR3 length: 16; CDR3 protein: CALCRKFALVHWPQHF; CDR3 DNA: TGTGCCCTGTGCCGGAAATTTGCCTTGGTCCATTGGCCCCAGCATTTT
clone size: few; V gene: TRBV30; D gene: TRBD2; J gene: TRBJ2-3; CDR3 length: 16; CDR3 protein: CAWSDPLRGSTDTQYF; CDR3 DNA: TGTGCCTGGAGTGACCCCTTGCGGGGGAGCACAGATACGCAGTATTTT
clone size: -; V gene: TRBV19; D gene: -; J gene: TRBJ1-5; CDR3 length: 13; CDR3 protein: CASQSTSNQPQHF; CDR3 DNA: TGTGCCTCACAGAGTACTAGCAATCAGCCCCAGCATTTT
clone size: -; V gene: TRBV9; D gene: -; J gene: TRBJ1-1; CDR3 length: 13; CDR3 protein: CASSVEFRTEAFF; CDR3 DNA: TGTGCCAGCAGCGTAGAGTTTAGGACGGAAGCTTTCTTT
clone size: -; V gene: TRBV28; D gene: TRBD2; J gene: TRBJ2-7; CDR3 length: 15; CDR3 protein: CATKAGGFSTYEQYF; CDR3 DNA: TGTGCCACCAAAGCGGGAGGGTTCTCAACCTACGAGCAGTACTTC
clone size: -; V gene: TRBV28; D gene: TRBD1; J gene: TRBJ1-6; CDR3 length: 15; CDR3 protein: CASSPLQGDNSPLHF; CDR3 DNA: TGTGCCAGCAGTCCCTTACAGGGGGATAATTCACCCCTCCACTTT
clone size: -; V gene: TRBV7-9; D gene: -; J gene: TRBJ2-1; CDR3 length: 13; CDR3 protein: CASSLADRREQFF; CDR3 DNA: TGTGCCAGCAGCTTAGCTGACCGCCGTGAGCAGTTCTTC
clone size: -; V gene: TRBV4-1; D gene: TRBD2; J gene: TRBJ2-3; CDR3 length: 15; CDR3 protein: CASSHRLAGADTQYF; CDR3 DNA: TGCGCCAGCAGCCACCGACTAGCGGGAGCCGATACGCAGTATTTT
clone size: -; V gene: TRBV7-2; D gene: -; J gene: TRBJ1-5; CDR3 length: 13; CDR3 protein: CASSSYSNQPQHF; CDR3 DNA: TGTGCCAGCAGCTCGTACAGCAATCAGCCCCAGCATTTT
clone size: -; V gene: TRBV28; D gene: -; J gene: TRBJ1-2; CDR3 length: 14; CDR3 protein: CASVERGRGYGYTF; CDR3 DNA: TGTGCCAGCGTGGAGAGAGGGAGGGGCTATGGCTACACCTTC
clone size: -; V gene: TRBV9; D gene: -; J gene: TRBJ1-4; CDR3 length: 14; CDR3 protein: CASSPRVSLGKLFF; CDR3 DNA: TGTGCCAGCAGCCCCAGGGTTTCCTTAGGAAAACTGTTTTTT
clone size: -; V gene: TRBV6-2/TRBV6-3; D gene: TRBD1; J gene: TRBJ2-7; CDR3 length: 15; CDR3 protein: CASSYLQGSSYEQYF; CDR3 DNA: TGTGCCAGCAGTTACCTACAGGGGTCCTCCTACGAGCAGTACTTC
clone size: -; V gene: TRBV9; D gene: TRBD1; J gene: TRBJ1-6; CDR3 length: 15; CDR3 protein: CASSVDGTGLSPLHF; CDR3 DNA: TGTGCCAGCAGCGTAGACGGGACAGGCCTTTCACCCCTCCACTTT
clone size: -; V gene: TRBV19; D gene: -; J gene: TRBJ1-5; CDR3 length: 15; CDR3 protein: CASSNSHYSNQPQHF; CDR3 DNA: TGTGCCAGTAGTAACAGCCACTATAGCAATCAGCCCCAGCATTTT
clone size: -; V gene: TRBV6-5; D gene: -; J gene: TRBJ2-1; CDR3 length: 13; CDR3 protein: CASRSPGENEQFF; CDR3 DNA: TGTGCCAGCAGGTCGCCTGGGGAGAATGAGCAGTTCTTC